One and the same sample provided the 28 T cell receptor beta chains below, sequenced in a study of PD-L1 blockade in urothelial cancer. Specified time point: peripheral blood 6 weeks after treatment start. TCRdb's table, derived via immunoSEQ multiplex PCR, lists solely in-frame clones and lacks some. This table has tens of thousands of clones, roughly 84% appearing once. The sample in question was PBMCs, obtained around atezolizumab (anti-PD-L1) treatment. These receptors were collected from a man in his 70s with urothelial cancer.

This clone came up a few times. This chain connects TRBV11-1 to TRBJ1-2; D call uncertain. Trimming removed 0 bases at V and 4 bases at J, with 18 bases between. Germline CDR1 SGHAT, CDR2 FQDESV (reference sequence). The CDR3 totals 17 residues. The CDR3 coding sequence is TGTGCCAGCAGCTTAGCAAGGCGGGGATCTGGCTCCTATGGCTACACCTTC. This codes for CASSLARRGSGSYGYTF.

The rearrangement links TRBV5-1 to TRBJ1-1; D perhaps matches TRBD1 (6 bases). The V gene lost 6 bases and the J gene lost 4 bases, with 13 bases spanning the gap. The CDR3 extends over 13 amino acids. Per the germline V gene, CDR1 is SGHRS and CDR2 is YFSETQ. The CDR3 DNA is TGCGCCAGCACCCTAGGACAGCGCACTGAAGCTTTCTTT. This sequence encodes CASTLGQRTEAFF.

CDR3 protein: CASSRTGNTEAFF. CDR3 bases: TGTGCCAGCAGCAGGACAGGGAACACTGAAGCTTTCTTT. The chain carries TRBV28 and TRBJ1-1, with 7 bases fitting TRBD1. The trim removed 6 bases at V and 1 base at J, leaving 2 bases unmatched. CDR1 MDHEN and CDR2 SYDVKM come from the germline V gene. The CDR3 runs 13 residues.

The V and J genes are TRBV6-1 and TRBJ2-7; D perhaps matches TRBD2 (5 bases). CDR1 is MNHNS, CDR2 SASEGT, per germline. The ends were cut back, 1 base at V and 0 bases at J, with 10 bases in the middle. The CDR3 totals 15 residues. CDR3 nucleotide sequence: TGTGCCAGCAGTGAAGGCGGCGGGTCCTCCTACGAGCAGTACTTC. This codes for CASSEGGGSSYEQYF.

CDR3 sequence: CASSPAGLGDDNEQFF. The DNA of the CDR3 is TGTGCCAGCAGCCCCGCCGGACTAGGGGATGACAATGAGCAGTTCTTC. The gene calls are TRBV13 and TRBJ2-1, with 7 bases aligning to TRBD2. Germline assignment: CDR1 PRHDT and CDR2 FYEKMQ (reference sequence). The CDR3 is 16 residues long. V lost 5 bases, J lost 5 bases, and 12 bases stayed unmatched.

The chain recombines TRBV2 with TRBJ2-3; 7 nucleotides agree with TRBD2. Germline-derived CDR1 and CDR2 are SNHLY and FYNNEI. The CDR3 spans 13 residues. V was clipped by 3 bases and J by 7 bases; unmatched bases: 4. The CDR3 DNA is TGTGCCAGCAGTGATCGGGGAGGGAATACGCAGTATTTT. This gives the protein CASSDRGGNTQYF.

V is TRBV4-2 and J is TRBJ1-5; D is undetermined. CDR1 and CDR2 (germline): LGHNA, YNFKEQ. V was pared by 1 base and J by 1 base, with 8 bases between. This CDR3 comprises 15 residues. CDR3 DNA: TGTGCCAGCAGCCAAGCCACCGGGAGCAATCAGCCCCAGCATTTT. This translates into CASSQATGSNQPQHF.

In this sample, this clone turned up once. The CDR3 DNA follows: TGCGCCAGCAGCTTGGAGGCAGGCCACTCTGGAAACACCATATATTTT. It translates to CASSLEAGHSGNTIYF. The rearrangement uses TRBV5-1 and TRBJ1-3; D unclear. This CDR3 is 16 amino acids long. Between the trimmed V and J ends, which lost 0 bases and 0 bases, there was a span of 10 bases. In germline, CDR1 is SGHRS, CDR2 YFSETQ.

J is TRBJ1-2 and V is TRBV19, with 7 positions matching TRBD1. CDR3 length: 15 amino acids. Germline V gene lookup returns CDR1 LNHDA and CDR2 SQIVND (reference sequence). V shed 1 base, J shed 4 bases, and the junction held 6 bases outside the gene matches. CDR3 sequence: CASSIGGGRGYGYTF. The CDR3 DNA sequence: TGTGCCAGTAGTATAGGAGGGGGCCGGGGCTATGGCTACACCTTC.

This chain joins TRBV7-9 and TRBJ1-1, with D possibly TRBD1 on 6 matching bases. V lost 2 bases and J 4 bases, leaving 17 bases between the germline ends. The CDR3 covers 16 residues. CDR1 is SEHNR and CDR2 is FQNEAQ in the germline V gene (reference sequence). The DNA of the CDR3 is TGTGCCAGCAGCTTATTGGGCAGGGGTAAGGGCACTGAAGCTTTCTTT. Encoded protein: CASSLLGRGKGTEAFF.

This clone has a single count. This chain links TRBV4-1 with TRBJ2-2; the D is unclear. V was trimmed by 2 bases and J by 0 bases, leaving 10 bases between them. The CDR3 has 16 residues. CDR1 is MGHRA, CDR2 YSYEKL, per germline. The CDR3 sequence is CASSQTVLTNTGELFF. The CDR3 DNA is TGCGCCAGCAGCCAAACGGTGCTGACGAACACCGGGGAGCTGTTTTTT.

V is TRBV19 and J is TRBJ1-2, with D unclear. The CDR3 contains 16 residues. The germline V gene has CDR1 LNHDA and CDR2 SQIVND (reference sequence). The V end lost 6 bases, the J end lost 4 bases, and 21 bases lay between the germline ends. The CDR3 DNA sequence: TGTGCCAGTAGCGCTGCGGGTACTGAGGGAACCTATGGCTACACCTTC. It specifies CASSAAGTEGTYGYTF.

The table lists this clone with a count of one. This chain uses TRBV7-2 with TRBJ2-3; TRBD2 agrees at 7 bases. Trimming took 4 bases from V and 2 from J; bases not matched to a gene: 3. Germline loops: CDR1 SGHTA, CDR2 FQGNSA. The length of the CDR3 is 14 residues. The CDR3: CASSWGGYTDTQYF. In DNA form, the CDR3 reads TGTGCCAGCAGCTGGGGGGGGTACACAGATACGCAGTATTTT.

The chain combines TRBV27 with TRBJ2-7; no clear D. Germline V gene sequence: CDR1 MNHEY, CDR2 SMNVEV (reference sequence). Deletions cut 3 bases from V and 4 bases from J, with 10 bases between. CDR3 length equals 13 residues. For the CDR3, the DNA is TGTGCCAGCAGTTTCCCCGGGTCTTACGAGCAGTACTTC. Residues: CASSFPGSYEQYF.

The chain has TRBV2 and TRBJ2-7; 8 positions match TRBD2. V shed 5 bases and J 5 bases; nucleotides not matched to a gene: 8. Looked up from germline, CDR1 is SNHLY and CDR2 is FYNNEI. CDR3 length equals 14 residues. CDR3 region: CASSQGGRTNEQYF. The CDR3 region has the DNA TGTGCCAGCAGTCAGGGCGGGAGGACCAACGAGCAGTACTTC.

V usage is TRBV6-1 and J usage is TRBJ1-5, with 8 bases fitting TRBD1. The CDR3 has 14 residues. V gave up 2 bases and J gave up 7 bases; unmatched junction bases: 4. Germline lookup yields CDR1 MNHNS and CDR2 SASEGT. CDR3 sequence (DNA): TGTGCCAGCAGTGAAATGGACAGGGCGCAGCCCCAGCATTTT. Encoded protein: CASSEMDRAQPQHF.

The chain uses TRBV5-4 and TRBJ2-5, with 10 bases that match TRBD2. From germline, CDR1 is SGHNT and CDR2 YYREEE (reference sequence). V lost 3 bases and J lost 2; bases outside the gene matches: 7. This CDR3 has 16 residues. The CDR3 DNA reads as TGTGCCAGCAGCTCAATACTACTAGCGGGACAAGAGACCCAGTACTTC. Amino acid sequence: CASSSILLAGQETQYF.

The chain couples TRBV5-1 to TRBJ2-2, with D unresolved. Germline CDR1 reads SGHRS; CDR2 reads YFSETQ. The CDR3 extends over 14 amino acids. V lost 0 bases, J lost 1 base, and 4 bases lay in between. The DNA of the CDR3 is TGCGCCAGCAGCTTGGACGGGAACACCGGGGAGCTGTTTTTT. Translating gives CASSLDGNTGELFF. Full variable domain (rest looked up from reference TRBV5-1 and TRBJ2-2): KAGVTQTPRYLIKTRGQQVTLSCSPISGHRSVSWYQQTPGQGLQFLFEYFSETQRNKGNFPGRFSGRQFSNSRSEMNVSTLELGDSALYLCASSLDGNTGELFFGEGSRLTVL.

This chain links TRBV28 with TRBJ1-1; the D gene is possibly TRBD1 (5 bases). Trimming pared 6 bases from V and 2 bases from J, leaving 13 bases between. The CDR3 is 14 residues long. The germline gives CDR1 MDHEN, CDR2 SYDVKM. In DNA form, the CDR3 reads TGTGCCAGCAGGGGGGGGGTTGTCAACACTGAAGCTTTCTTT. Amino acid sequence: CASRGGVVNTEAFF.

J is TRBJ2-1 and V is TRBV13; D is undetermined. The CDR3 has 15 residues. The V end lost 1 base, the J end lost 5 bases, and 12 bases lay between the germline ends. Germline CDR1 is PRHDT and CDR2 is FYEKMQ (reference sequence). The chain's CDR3 is CASSLELRKNNEQFF. CDR3 nucleotide sequence: TGTGCCAGCAGCTTAGAACTCAGGAAAAACAATGAGCAGTTCTTC.

In its sample, this clone was seen a few times. The chain recombines TRBV18 with TRBJ2-7; TRBD1 matches at 10 bases. The CDR3 length is 15 residues. Germline lookup yields CDR1 KGHSH and CDR2 LQKENI. V was clipped by 4 bases and J by 0 bases; unmatched bases: 3. The CDR3 reads CASSQRTGGSYEQYF. The CDR3 DNA reads TGTGCCAGCTCACAAAGGACAGGGGGCTCCTACGAGCAGTACTTC.

The V and J genes are TRBV7-2 and TRBJ2-5; D might be TRBD2 (5 bases). Germline V lookup: CDR1 SGHTA, CDR2 FQGNSA. V lost 2 bases and J 5 bases, leaving 12 bases between the germline ends. This CDR3 has 14 residues. The CDR3 coding sequence is TGTGCCAGCAGCTTACAAGAGGGCCGGGAGACCCAGTACTTC. Amino acid sequence: CASSLQEGRETQYF.

Here the CDR3 reads CASSPLRDGTGELFF. CDR3 coding DNA: TGCGCCAGCTCCCCTTTGCGGGATGGCACCGGGGAGCTGTTTTTT. This rearrangement joins TRBV5-1 to TRBJ2-2; possibly TRBD2 for D (6 bases). Trimming removed 7 bases from V and 4 bases from J, with 17 bases in between. Germline-derived CDR1 and CDR2 are SGHRS and YFSETQ. The CDR3 is 15 amino acids.

The chain has TRBV7-9 and TRBJ2-7; no firm D call. This CDR3 has 14 residues. Germline assignment: CDR1 SEHNR and CDR2 FQNEAQ (reference sequence). Between the trimmed V and J ends, which lost 1 base and 2 bases, there was a span of 9 bases. The CDR3 region has the DNA TGTGCCAGCAGCTTAGGTGGCACGACCTACGAGCAGTACTTC. Translating gives CASSLGGTTYEQYF.

The chain has TRBV13 and TRBJ2-3; 9 bases agree with TRBD2. Trimming at V came to 4 bases and at J to 6 bases, leaving 5 bases not matched to a gene. The CDR3 runs 14 residues. Per the germline V gene, CDR1 is PRHDT and CDR2 is FYEKMQ (reference sequence). CDR3 sequence (DNA): TGTGCCAGCAGCTCTAGCGGGGAAGGCGATACGCAGTATTTT. Its protein is CASSSSGEGDTQYF.

CDR3 coding DNA: TGTGCCAGCAGTTTATCTGGGAGGGGTACCCCCAACACTGAAGCTTTCTTT. Protein: CASSLSGRGTPNTEAFF. V usage is TRBV27 and J usage is TRBJ1-1, with a tentative D call TRBD1 (5 bases). The CDR3 is 17 amino acids. Trimming pared 0 bases from V and 2 bases from J, leaving 16 bases between. Germline V gene data show CDR1 as MNHEY and CDR2 as SMNVEV (reference sequence).

The chain is built from TRBV7-9 and TRBJ1-5; no clear D. V shed 7 bases and J shed 3 bases, with 16 bases lying between them. The germline CDR1 and CDR2 sequences are SEHNR and FQNEAQ (reference sequence). CDR3 size: 15 residues. CDR3 sequence (DNA): TGTGCCAGCATCCGATTTCGAGGTCCCAATCAGCCCCAGCATTTT. Protein: CASIRFRGPNQPQHF.

This rearrangement joins TRBV2 to TRBJ2-1; TRBD2 agrees at 10 bases. Germline values: CDR1 SNHLY, CDR2 FYNNEI. This CDR3 comprises 18 residues. The V and J ends lost 2 bases and 7 bases, in that order; junction bases with no gene match: 14. CDR3 region: CASSELTLASGSNNEQFF. CDR3 nucleotides: TGTGCCAGCAGTGAACTGACCTTGGCTAGCGGGAGTAATAATGAGCAGTTCTTC.